This T cell receptor beta chain was observed in a study of T cells after yellow fever vaccination. Study-level findings and limits: The CD4 and CD8 compartments had a small share of their clonotypes in common.

In its sample, this clonotype was seen a few times. Its specificity is not known. TCRdb redid the calling of the 5' RACE reads with MiXCR, one entry per CDR3 protein. The sample lists about 320,000 distinct CDR3 sequences, under 15% occurring once. CDR3 length equals 17 residues. The ends lost 5 bases at V and 5 bases at J; junction bases unmatched: 15. The sample consisted of CD4+ T cells sorted from PBMCs, taken 15 days after the yellow fever booster vaccination. The chain recombines TRBV12-3 or TRBV12-4 with TRBJ2-7; TRBD1 matches at 10 bases. The receptor's source is a man aged 18 to 35 who received the YFV17D yellow fever vaccine. CDR3 residues: CASSEEGAGQGIHEQYF. The CDR3 DNA reads as TGTGCCAGCAGTGAGGAAGGGGCGGGACAGGGGATCCACGAGCAGTACTTC.